This is a list of T cell receptor beta chains from one sample in a study of blood T cell repertoires in COVID-19. Sequencing was performed with immunoSEQ multiplex PCR; in TCRdb, only in-frame clones are kept and a portion is missing. The sample contains about 240,000 clones, around 90% of which appear only once. Sequencing input: peripheral blood. The receptor set was obtained from a woman between 65 and 79 years old with active or convalescent COVID-19. CDR3s include the opening cysteine and the closing phenylalanine or tryptophan. Each record gives: clone size, V gene, J gene, D gene, CDR3 protein, CDR3 DNA. D genes are given only for firm matches. The size field is filled for only some rows; it gives once, few, many or a size class.

size: once
V: TRBV19
J: TRBJ1-4
D: -
CDR3: CASSRFAGAEKLFF
DNA: TGTGCCAGTAGTCGGTTCGCAGGGGCCGAAAAACTGTTTTTT

size: -
V: TRBV24-1
J: TRBJ2-2
D: -
CDR3: CATSDLYGDLLTGELFF
DNA: TGTGCCACCAGTGATTTGTACGGGGATCTTCTGACCGGGGAGCTGTTTTTT

size: once
V: TRBV12-5
J: TRBJ2-2
D: TRBD1
CDR3: CASGWLLEGQGNTGELFF
DNA: TGTGCTAGTGGTTGGCTTTTGGAGGGACAGGGGAACACCGGGGAGCTGTTTTTT

size: -
V: TRBV5-1
J: TRBJ2-3
D: TRBD1
CDR3: CASSPTGSGTDTQYF
DNA: TGCGCCAGCAGCCCGACAGGGAGTGGAACAGATACGCAGTATTTT

size: few
V: TRBV24-1
J: TRBJ1-3
D: TRBD1
CDR3: CATSESGTGTNTIYF
DNA: TGTGCCACCAGTGAATCCGGGACAGGGACAAACACCATATATTTT

size: -
V: TRBV24-1
J: TRBJ1-2
D: TRBD1
CDR3: CATKPAGGGYTF
DNA: TGTGCCACCAAACCCGCAGGGGGTGGCTACACCTTC

size: -
V: TRBV4-3
J: TRBJ1-3
D: -
CDR3: CASSQAREGYGNTIYF
DNA: TGCGCCAGCAGCCAAGCCCGGGAAGGGTATGGAAACACCATATATTTT

size: -
V: TRBV29-1
J: TRBJ1-2
D: -
CDR3: CSVDLFGAGSDGYTF
DNA: TGCAGCGTTGATCTGTTTGGGGCAGGGTCGGATGGCTACACCTTC

size: -
V: TRBV2
J: TRBJ2-5
D: -
CDR3: CASSGQGGETQYF
DNA: TGTGCCAGCAGTGGGCAGGGGGGAGAGACCCAGTACTTC

size: -
V: TRBV10-3
J: TRBJ2-5
D: -
CDR3: CAISESKIESGKTQYF
DNA: TGTGCCATCAGTGAGTCGAAAATCGAGTCGGGAAAGACCCAGTACTTC

size: -
V: TRBV19
J: TRBJ1-1
D: TRBD1
CDR3: CASSWTGLNTEAFF
DNA: TGTGCCAGCTCCTGGACAGGGCTGAACACTGAAGCTTTCTTT

size: -
V: TRBV27
J: TRBJ1-3
D: -
CDR3: CASSLYPGGGVNTIYF
DNA: TGTGCCAGCAGTTTATACCCCGGTGGAGGCGTGAACACCATATATTTT

size: -
V: TRBV7-6
J: TRBJ2-7
D: TRBD2
CDR3: CASSRTSGGAREQYF
DNA: TGTGCCAGCAGCCGAACTAGCGGGGGGGCTCGGGAGCAGTACTTC

size: once
V: TRBV27
J: TRBJ2-2
D: -
CDR3: CASSLSLGGHTGELFF
DNA: TGTGCCAGCAGTTTATCGTTGGGAGGCCACACCGGGGAGCTGTTTTTT

size: once
V: TRBV7-9
J: TRBJ2-3
D: -
CDR3: CASSTNRVGAEDTQYF
DNA: TGTGCCAGCAGCACCAACAGGGTTGGAGCTGAGGATACGCAGTATTTT

size: -
V: TRBV19
J: TRBJ2-7
D: TRBD2
CDR3: CATSSGGGASEQYF
DNA: TGTGCCACTTCCTCGGGGGGGGGTGCTTCCGAGCAGTACTTC

size: -
V: TRBV6-2/TRBV6-3
J: TRBJ1-2
D: -
CDR3: CASSYPDRRNGYTF
DNA: TGTGCCAGCAGTTACCCTGACAGACGCAATGGCTACACCTTC

size: -
V: TRBV29-1
J: TRBJ2-2
D: TRBD1
CDR3: CSVKQFSGTGGNTGELFF
DNA: TGCAGCGTTAAGCAATTCTCCGGGACAGGCGGTAACACCGGGGAGCTGTTTTTT

size: -
V: TRBV4-3
J: TRBJ2-5
D: -
CDR3: CASSRRVRETQYF
DNA: TGCGCCAGCAGCCGGCGGGTCAGGGAGACCCAGTACTTC

size: few
V: TRBV3-1/TRBV3-2
J: TRBJ1-4
D: -
CDR3: CASSQPRGAGATNEKLFF
DNA: TGTGCCAGCAGCCAACCCCGGGGCGCAGGGGCAACTAATGAAAAACTGTTTTTT